The 21 T cell receptor beta chains reported below all come from one sample, sequenced in a study of cytomegalovirus exposure and HLA in healthy donors. 60 Vbeta and 13 Jbeta primers were used in PCR. The table came from immunoSEQ multiplex PCR; TCRdb's copy has only in-frame clones and leaves some out. This table holds 250,000 to 350,000 clones, under 80% found once. Sequencing was carried out using PBMCs. The receptors stem from a female donor in good health and CMV-seronegative.

This chain links TRBV30 with TRBJ2-2, with D possibly being TRBD2 (5 bases). The germline V and J ends were trimmed by 4 bases and 10 bases, with 10 bases remaining between them. The CDR3 is 11 amino acids. Germline V gives CDR1 GTSNPN, CDR2 SVGIG (reference sequence). The CDR3 DNA reads TGTGCCTGGACGGACTTCGAGGAGCTGTTTTTT. Translated: CAWTDFEELFF.

The genes are TRBV27 and TRBJ2-7; 7 bases match TRBD1. From germline, CDR1 is MNHEY and CDR2 SMNVEV (reference sequence). This CDR3 has 15 residues. V lost 8 bases to trimming and J lost 3 bases; unmatched junction nucleotides: 13. This CDR3 reads CASAKTGQLHYEQYF. The CDR3 coding sequence is TGTGCCAGCGCCAAGACGGGACAGTTACACTACGAGCAGTACTTC.

This clone has a handful of counts. The chain combines TRBV2 with TRBJ1-6; 7 bases line up with TRBD1. Looked up from germline, CDR1 is SNHLY and CDR2 is FYNNEI. Trimming removed 7 bases from V and 9 bases from J; junction bases left unmatched: 9. This CDR3 is built from 14 residues. The CDR3 nucleotides are TGTGCCAGCACTCCACGGGACAGATTTTCACCCCTCCACTTT. Translating it yields CASTPRDRFSPLHF.

The V gene is TRBV11-1, the J gene TRBJ2-7, with D perhaps matching TRBD1 (5 bases). The length of the CDR3 is 15 residues. V lost 6 bases, J lost 2 bases, and 17 bases lay in between. Looked up from germline, CDR1 is SGHAT and CDR2 is FQDESV (reference sequence). CDR3 DNA sequence: TGTGCCAGCAGTCTGAATGACAGCCCCACCTACGAGCAGTACTTC. It is translated as CASSLNDSPTYEQYF.

This clone was detected once. CDR3 sequence: CASQAQSNQPQHF. CDR3 sequence (DNA): TGCGCCAGCCAGGCACAGAGCAATCAGCCCCAGCATTTT. This chain links TRBV10-1 with TRBJ1-5; D gene ambiguous. V shed 8 bases and J shed 1 base, with 9 bases lying between them. CDR1 is WNHNN, CDR2 SYGVQD, per germline (reference sequence). The CDR3 has 13 amino acids.

V is TRBV6-1 and J is TRBJ2-5, with TRBD1 matching over 10 bases. Germline CDR1 and CDR2: MNHNS and SASEGT. The CDR3 is 14 residues long. V shed 5 bases, J shed 7 bases, and the junction held 7 bases outside the gene matches. The CDR3 loop reads CASSLDRGLVTQYF. CDR3 DNA sequence: TGTGCCAGCAGTTTAGACAGGGGGCTAGTGACCCAGTACTTC.

Only one count was recorded for this clone. V usage is TRBV25-1 and J usage is TRBJ1-6; TRBD1 matches at 8 bases. The junction had 11 bases not matched to a gene; V was cut back by 6 bases and J by 10 bases. The CDR3 loop spans 15 amino acids. Per germline, CDR1 MGHDK and CDR2 SYGVNS. DNA for the CDR3: TGTGCCAGCAGAGGACAGGGAATATCTCTATCACCCCTCCACTTT. It yields the protein CASRGQGISLSPLHF.

V gene TRBV5-1 combines with J gene TRBJ2-1; D remains unclear. The germline V and J ends were trimmed by 4 bases and 4 bases, with 12 bases remaining between them. Per germline, CDR1 SGHRS and CDR2 YFSETQ. The CDR3 is 14 amino acids. In DNA form, the CDR3 reads TGCGCCAGCAGCGATTCTAGTCGGTACAATGAGCAGTTCTTC. Translated, it gives CASSDSSRYNEQFF.

Concerning this clone: The sample carries other DNA sequences with the same CDR3. The rearrangement links TRBV5-4 to TRBJ2-1; TRBD1 might be the D (6 bases). The germline V and J ends were trimmed by 0 bases and 0 bases, with 13 bases remaining between them. This CDR3 region has 17 residues. The germline gives CDR1 SGHNT, CDR2 YYREEE (reference sequence). CDR3 nucleotide sequence: TGTGCCAGCAGCTTGGGTTATCAGGGGAACTCCTACAATGAGCAGTTCTTC. Protein: CASSLGYQGNSYNEQFF.

This sequence joins TRBV18 and TRBJ2-1; TRBD2 is a possible D gene (6 bases). Trimming removed 2 bases at V and 7 bases at J, with 15 bases between. This CDR3 region has 15 residues. From germline, CDR1 is KGHSH and CDR2 LQKENI. In DNA form, the CDR3 reads TGTGCCAGCTCACCATACGAAGGGAGCGGGAATGAGCAGTTCTTC. It encodes CASSPYEGSGNEQFF.

This clone showed up just once. Other DNA sequences in this specimen translate into the identical CDR3. This chain links TRBV19 with TRBJ2-3; 10 positions agree with TRBD1. V lost 3 bases to trimming and J lost 4 bases; unmatched junction nucleotides: 1. From germline, CDR1 is LNHDA and CDR2 SQIVND (reference sequence). The CDR3 contains 14 residues. This chain's CDR3 is CASSIGTGADTQYF. CDR3 DNA sequence: TGTGCCAGTAGTATCGGGACAGGGGCAGATACGCAGTATTTT. The variable domain in full, completed from reference TRBV19 and TRBJ2-3, reads DGGITQSPKYLFRKEGQNVTLSCEQNLNHDAMYWYRQDPGQGLRLIYYSQIVNDFQKGDIAEGYSVSREKKESFPLTVTSAQKNPTAFYLCASSIGTGADTQYFGPGTRLTVL.

The chain couples TRBV5-6 to TRBJ2-2, with D uncertain. In germline, CDR1 is SGHDT, CDR2 YYEEEE. V was trimmed by 0 bases and J by 0 bases, leaving 9 bases between them. The CDR3 spans 16 residues. In DNA form, the CDR3 reads TGTGCCAGCAGCTTGGCCCAGGCTCCGAACACCGGGGAGCTGTTTTTT. Its protein is CASSLAQAPNTGELFF.

The CDR3 loop is CASHTPISGQWIYGYTF. The DNA for the CDR3 is TGTGCCAGCCATACGCCCATCTCGGGACAGTGGATCTATGGCTACACCTTC. The chain uses TRBV28 and TRBJ1-2; TRBD1 matches 7 bases. CDR3 length: 17 residues. Germline V lookup: CDR1 MDHEN, CDR2 SYDVKM. Trimming at V came to 8 bases and at J to 4 bases, leaving 19 bases not matched to a gene.

The chain carries TRBV27 and TRBJ2-2; D is undetermined. Trimming took off 6 bases at V and 4 bases at J, with 9 bases between the two ends. CDR3 length: 13 residues. Germline assignment: CDR1 MNHEY and CDR2 SMNVEV (reference sequence). CDR3 region: CASRTTPTGELFF. In nucleotides, the CDR3 is TGTGCCAGCAGGACAACACCCACCGGGGAGCTGTTTTTT.

This chain uses TRBV2 with TRBJ1-5; weak D call: TRBD1 (6 bases). There are 14 residues in the CDR3. The V gene's germline CDR1 is SNHLY and CDR2 FYNNEI. The V end was cut by 4 bases, the J end by 6 bases, with 13 bases between. The CDR3 sequence is CASSVQGGGQPQHF. The CDR3 DNA sequence: TGTGCCAGCAGTGTACAGGGCGGAGGTCAGCCCCAGCATTTT.

The chain links TRBV11-3 to TRBJ1-2; 8 bases are a match to TRBD1. After removal of 5 bases from V and 2 bases from J, the junction contained 10 bases not matched to a gene. The CDR3 length is 16 residues. Germline V CDR1 and CDR2: SGHNT, YENEEA. The CDR3 sequence is CASSNRGQGTNYGYTF. The CDR3 DNA follows: TGTGCCAGCAGCAACCGCGGACAGGGAACCAACTATGGCTACACCTTC.

V is TRBV7-9 and J is TRBJ2-4, with TRBD1 matching 8 bases. V was pared by 5 bases and J by 6 bases, with 18 bases of the junction left unmatched. Germline CDR1 reads SEHNR; CDR2 reads FQNEAQ (reference sequence). The CDR3 extends over 18 amino acids. DNA for the CDR3: TGTGCCAGCAGCGGACGGACAGGGTCGTTCCGTGGGCGAAACATTCAGTACTTC. Its translation is CASSGRTGSFRGRNIQYF.

V is TRBV18 and J is TRBJ1-2, with D uncertain. V dropped 3 bases and J dropped 4 bases, with 12 bases sitting between them. Germline V CDR1 and CDR2: KGHSH, LQKENI. The CDR3 runs 14 residues. CDR3 loop: CASSPKTEVYGYTF. CDR3 nucleotides: TGTGCCAGCTCACCGAAGACGGAGGTCTATGGCTACACCTTC.

The CDR3 protein is CASSYLEGRDYGYTF. CDR3 nucleotides: TGTGCCAGCAGTTACCTCGAGGGGAGGGACTATGGCTACACCTTC. The chain employs TRBV6-5 and TRBJ1-2; the D gene is possibly TRBD1 (5 bases). Trimming removed 2 bases from V and 3 bases from J, with 13 bases in between. The CDR3 is 15 amino acids. Per germline, CDR1 MNHEY and CDR2 SVGAGI.

The chain combines TRBV16 with TRBJ2-4, with 7 bases that match TRBD1. The CDR3 is 16 amino acids. Per germline, CDR1 KGHSY and CDR2 FQNENV. V gave up 4 bases and J gave up 0 bases; unmatched junction bases: 6. Here the CDR3 DNA reads TGTGCCAGCAGCCCGACAGGGCCCCTAGCCAAAAACATTCAGTACTTC. It codes for CASSPTGPLAKNIQYF.

V usage is TRBV4-1 and J usage is TRBJ2-5; D is unresolved. Germline-derived CDR1 and CDR2 are MGHRA and YSYEKL. CDR3 size: 13 residues. With 1 base removed from V and 1 base from J, the gap between germline ends came to 4 bases. The CDR3 reads CASSQAVQETQYF. Written as DNA, the CDR3 is TGCGCCAGCAGCCAAGCTGTCCAAGAGACCCAGTACTTC.